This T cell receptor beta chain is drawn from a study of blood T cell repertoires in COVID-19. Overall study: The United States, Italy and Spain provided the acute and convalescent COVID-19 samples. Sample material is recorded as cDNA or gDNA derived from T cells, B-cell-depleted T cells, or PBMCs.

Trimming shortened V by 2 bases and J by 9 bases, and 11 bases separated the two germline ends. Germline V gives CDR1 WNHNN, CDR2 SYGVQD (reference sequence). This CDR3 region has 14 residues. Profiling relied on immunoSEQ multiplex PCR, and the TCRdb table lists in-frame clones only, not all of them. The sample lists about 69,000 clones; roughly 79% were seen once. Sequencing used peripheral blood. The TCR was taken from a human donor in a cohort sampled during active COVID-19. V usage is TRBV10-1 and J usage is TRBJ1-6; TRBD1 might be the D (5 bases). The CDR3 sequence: CASSENWGGSPLHF. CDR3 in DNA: TGCGCCAGCAGTGAGAACTGGGGCGGTTCACCCCTCCACTTT.